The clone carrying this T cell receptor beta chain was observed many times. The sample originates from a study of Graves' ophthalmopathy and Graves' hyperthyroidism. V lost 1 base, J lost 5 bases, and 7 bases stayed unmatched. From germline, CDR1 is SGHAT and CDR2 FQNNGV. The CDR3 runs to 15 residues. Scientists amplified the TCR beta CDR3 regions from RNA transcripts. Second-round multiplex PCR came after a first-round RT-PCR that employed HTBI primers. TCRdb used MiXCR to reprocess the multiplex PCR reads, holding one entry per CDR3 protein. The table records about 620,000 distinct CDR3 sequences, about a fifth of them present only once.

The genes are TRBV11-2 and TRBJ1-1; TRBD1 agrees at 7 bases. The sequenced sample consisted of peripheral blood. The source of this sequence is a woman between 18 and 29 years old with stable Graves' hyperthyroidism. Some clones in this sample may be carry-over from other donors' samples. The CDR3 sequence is CASSLVETGITEAFF. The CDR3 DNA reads TGTGCCAGCAGCTTAGTCGAGACAGGGATTACTGAAGCTTTCTTT.